The 16 T cell receptor beta chains below all came from one sample that was sequenced in a study of CD8+ T cells in alopecia areata. Extracted RNA was reverse transcribed into cDNA, the sequencing template. The table came from immunoSEQ multiplex PCR; TCRdb's copy has only in-frame clones and leaves some out. The table shows 150,000 to 200,000 clones, with around 60% occurring only once. The source material was CD4+ T cells sorted from blood, sampled at week 0. Every receptor here comes from a human donor with alopecia areata.

The sample holds a few counts of this clone. The CDR3 DNA reads as TGTGCCAGCAGGGGACAGTTGAACACTGAAGCTTTCTTT. Encoded protein: CASRGQLNTEAFF. V gene TRBV2 combines with J gene TRBJ1-1, with 7 bases that match TRBD1. This CDR3 is built from 13 residues. Trimming removed 6 bases from V and 0 bases from J; junction bases left unmatched: 1. CDR1 and CDR2 from the germline V gene are SNHLY and FYNNEI. Together with reference TRBV2 and TRBJ1-1, the CDR3 gives the full variable domain: EPEVTQTPSHQVTQMGQEVILRCVPISNHLYFYWYRQILGQKVEFLVSFYNNEISEKSEIFDDQFSVERPDGSNFTLKIRSTKLEDSAMYFCASRGQLNTEAFFGQGTRLTVV.

The chain employs TRBV29-1 and TRBJ1-2, with 7 bases identical to TRBD1. V trimming: 2 bases; J trimming: 7 bases; junction bases outside the gene matches: 7. This CDR3 is 13 amino acids long. CDR1 is SQVTM and CDR2 is ANQGSEA in the germline V gene. CDR3 nucleotide sequence: TGCAGCGTTGAAAGGGGGCGCGTCGGTGGCTACACCTTC. This translates into CSVERGRVGGYTF.

The rearrangement uses TRBV29-1 and TRBJ2-5; 10 bases agree with TRBD2. V shed 8 bases and J 2 bases; nucleotides not matched to a gene: 8. Germline lookup yields CDR1 SQVTM and CDR2 ANQGSEA. CDR3 length: 14 amino acids. The CDR3 is CSLKTSGPQETQYF. CDR3 nucleotide sequence: TGCAGCCTGAAGACTAGCGGGCCTCAAGAGACCCAGTACTTC. Together with reference TRBV29-1 and TRBJ2-5, the CDR3 gives the full variable domain: SAVISQKPSRDICQRGTSLTIQCQVDSQVTMMFWYRQQPGQSLTLIATANQGSEATYESGFVIDKFPISRPNLTFSTLTVSNMSPEDSSIYLCSLKTSGPQETQYFGPGTRLLVL.

J is TRBJ1-5 and V is TRBV4-2, with D possibly TRBD1 on 6 matching bases. V dropped 3 bases and J dropped 3 bases, with 12 bases sitting between them. The CDR3 contains 15 residues. CDR1 and CDR2 from the germline V gene are LGHNA and YNFKEQ. CDR3 coding DNA: TGTGCCAGCAGCCAGTCGACAGGAGTCAATCAGCCCCAGCATTTT. This gives the protein CASSQSTGVNQPQHF.

The chain carries TRBV5-4 and TRBJ2-2, with unresolved D. CDR1 is SGHNT and CDR2 is YYREEE in the germline V gene (reference sequence). V shed 4 bases and J shed 1 base, with 11 bases lying between them. CDR3 length equals 15 residues. The chain's CDR3 is CASSPQDGNTGELFF. CDR3 in DNA: TGTGCCAGCAGCCCCCAGGACGGGAACACCGGGGAGCTGTTTTTT.

The rearrangement uses TRBV4-1 and TRBJ1-5, with D perhaps TRBD1 (5 bases). Trimming removed 0 bases at V and 7 bases at J, with 13 bases between. The CDR3 spans 15 residues. CDR1 is MGHRA, CDR2 YSYEKL, per germline. The DNA of the CDR3 is TGCGCCAGCAGCCAAGACTCACCGGGACCCCAGCCCCAGCATTTT. It is translated as CASSQDSPGPQPQHF.

The chain couples TRBV6-5 to TRBJ2-5, with D tentatively TRBD2 (6 bases). CDR3 length equals 14 residues. Per germline, CDR1 MNHEY and CDR2 SVGAGI. Trimming left V 8 bases short and J 5 bases short, with 18 bases between. CDR3 sequence reads: CASRPTSARETQYF. The CDR3 region has the DNA TGTGCCAGCCGACCGACTAGTGCGAGGGAGACCCAGTACTTC.

The chain carries TRBV5-1 and TRBJ1-6, with 8 nucleotides matching TRBD1. The V gene's germline CDR1 is SGHRS and CDR2 YFSETQ. V shed 4 bases, J shed 6 bases, and the junction held 9 bases outside the gene matches. This CDR3 is built from 16 residues. The CDR3 loop is CASSRDGQGGNSPLHF. In DNA form, the CDR3 reads TGCGCCAGCAGCCGAGACGGACAGGGTGGTAATTCACCCCTCCACTTT.

The V and J genes are TRBV29-1 and TRBJ2-7; 8 bases match TRBD1. CDR3 length equals 13 residues. V lost 5 bases, J lost 5 bases, and 8 bases stayed unmatched. Germline V lookup: CDR1 SQVTM, CDR2 ANQGSEA. This CDR3 reads CSVHQGASDEQYF. In DNA form, the CDR3 reads TGCAGCGTTCACCAGGGGGCATCCGACGAGCAGTACTTC.

This sequence joins TRBV6-5 and TRBJ2-5, with no clear D. V was trimmed by 7 bases and J by 8 bases, leaving 5 bases between them. Germline-derived CDR1 and CDR2 are MNHEY and SVGAGI. The CDR3 has 9 residues. CDR3 coding DNA: TGTGCCAGCAAGCAAACCCAGTACTTC. It codes for CASKQTQYF.

The genes are TRBV29-1 and TRBJ2-3, with 8 bases that match TRBD1. The germline CDR1 and CDR2 sequences are SQVTM and ANQGSEA. CDR3 length equals 13 residues. The V segment lost 4 bases and the J segment 2 bases; nucleotides outside the gene matches: 2. The CDR3 sequence is CSVGGQVTDTQYF. CDR3 nucleotides: TGCAGCGTTGGGGGACAGGTCACAGATACGCAGTATTTT.

The chain joins TRBV2 to TRBJ1-3, with unresolved D. The germline gives CDR1 SNHLY, CDR2 FYNNEI. CDR3 size: 11 residues. Trimming pared 6 bases from V and 8 bases from J, leaving 8 bases between. The CDR3 DNA sequence: TGTGCCAGCAGGGTCGGATACACCATATATTTT. This gives the protein CASRVGYTIYF.

J is TRBJ1-2 and V is TRBV15; 10 nucleotides line up with TRBD1. Germline V lookup: CDR1 LNHNV, CDR2 YYDKDF (reference sequence). The CDR3 consists of 15 residues. Germline trimming cut 3 bases from V and 2 bases from J; bases unmatched to any gene: 3. This CDR3 reads CATSRTGQGNYGYTF. For the CDR3, the DNA is TGTGCCACCAGCAGGACGGGACAGGGGAACTATGGCTACACCTTC.

In this sample, this clone turned up a few times. The genes are TRBV30 and TRBJ2-3, with D uncertain. Germline V gene data show CDR1 as GTSNPN and CDR2 as SVGIG (reference sequence). V dropped 0 bases and J dropped 2 bases, with 9 bases sitting between them. The CDR3 runs 14 residues. The CDR3 region is CAWSVGRLTDTQYF. CDR3 coding DNA: TGTGCCTGGAGTGTGGGCAGGCTCACAGATACGCAGTATTTT.

The J gene is TRBJ1-6, the V gene TRBV6-5, with no clear D. The CDR3 extends over 12 amino acids. V gave up 6 bases and J gave up 1 base, with 1 base separating them. From germline, CDR1 is MNHEY and CDR2 SVGAGI. CDR3 bases: TGTGCCAGCAGGTCCTATAATTCACCCCTCCACTTT. Translation: CASRSYNSPLHF.

The chain joins TRBV5-1 to TRBJ1-3; 7 bases fit TRBD1. The CDR3 spans 15 residues. Germline CDR1 and CDR2: SGHRS and YFSETQ. The V gene end was trimmed by 2 bases and the J gene end by 0 bases; junction bases not matched to a gene: 2. CDR3 coding DNA: TGCGCCAGCAGCTTCACAGGGGACTCTGGAAACACCATATATTTT. Its protein is CASSFTGDSGNTIYF. Drawing the rest from reference TRBV5-1 and TRBJ1-3, the complete variable domain is KAGVTQTPRYLIKTRGQQVTLSCSPISGHRSVSWYQQTPGQGLQFLFEYFSETQRNKGNFPGRFSGRQFSNSRSEMNVSTLELGDSALYLCASSFTGDSGNTIYFGEGSWLTVV.